The 9 T cell receptor beta chains reported below all come from one sample, sequenced in a study of vaccination effects on CD4 cells after COVID-19. The antigens these receptors bind are not known. The assay was immunoSEQ multiplex PCR, and TCRdb's table has in-frame clones only and misses some. The sample consists of around 25,000 clones, around 69% of them appearing once. CD4+ T cell isolation took place after about 11 days of culture. The material sequenced was CD4+ T cells from PBMCs cultured without peptide, taken before COVID-19 vaccination. Receptors were obtained from a human donor who received a COVID-19 vaccine.

The CDR3 sequence: CASSRGGAAGEAFF. CDR3 DNA sequence: TGTGCCAGCAGCCGGGGGGGGGCGGCGGGTGAAGCTTTCTTT. This sequence joins TRBV28 and TRBJ1-1; D possibly corresponds to TRBD1 (6 bases). The germline gives CDR1 MDHEN, CDR2 SYDVKM. Between the trimmed V and J ends, which lost 6 bases and 7 bases, there was a span of 18 bases. CDR3 length: 14 residues. Full variable domain (remainder filled in from reference TRBV28 and TRBJ1-1): DVKVTQSSRYLVKRTGEKVFLECVQDMDHENMFWYRQDPGLGLRLIYFSYDVKMKEKGDIPEGYSVSREKKERFSLILESASTNQTSMYLCASSRGGAAGEAFFGQGTRLTVV.

This clone was seen only once. The CDR3 reads CASSPGPDTYGYTF. The DNA of the CDR3 is TGTGCCAGCAGCCCGGGGCCAGACACCTATGGCTACACCTTC. J is TRBJ1-2 and V is TRBV6-4, with TRBD1 as a possible D gene (5 bases). Looked up from germline, CDR1 is MRHNA and CDR2 is SNTAGT. Trimming shortened V by 6 bases and J by 4 bases, and 15 bases separated the two germline ends. CDR3 length: 14 amino acids.

This clone was counted only a few times. The chain employs TRBV4-2 and TRBJ1-6; 7 bases agree with TRBD1. The ends lost 2 bases at V and 6 bases at J; junction bases unmatched: 25. CDR3 size: 22 residues. CDR1 is LGHNA and CDR2 is YNFKEQ in the germline V gene. The CDR3 loop is CASSQSPNRGRRQPLGNSPLHF. The CDR3 region has the DNA TGTGCCAGCAGCCAAAGTCCAAACAGGGGTCGAAGGCAGCCTCTCGGTAATTCACCCCTCCACTTT.

The chain couples TRBV20-1 to TRBJ1-2; unclear D gene. This CDR3 is 11 amino acids long. Trimming removed 3 bases from V and 8 bases from J, with 10 bases in between. CDR1 and CDR2 from the germline V gene are DFQATT and SNEGSKA (reference sequence). DNA of the CDR3: TGCAGTGCTAGCCGGGTTGGAGGCTACACCTTC. Translating it yields CSASRVGGYTF.

The genes are TRBV6-5 and TRBJ2-1, with D possibly TRBD2 on 5 matching bases. Germline values: CDR1 MNHEY, CDR2 SVGAGI. CDR3 size: 14 residues. Trimming cost V 6 bases and J 6 bases, with 15 bases left between them. In nucleotides, the CDR3 is TGTGCCAGCAGCGAGCCGGGGAACAGCAATGAGCAGTTCTTC. It yields the protein CASSEPGNSNEQFF.

CDR3 nucleotides: TGTGCCAGCGGACCGGGGGGGGAGACCCAGTACTTC. Protein: CASGPGGETQYF. V gene TRBV7-2 combines with J gene TRBJ2-5; 8 nucleotides line up with TRBD2. From germline, CDR1 is SGHTA and CDR2 FQGNSA. Trimming at V came to 8 bases and at J to 5 bases, leaving 4 bases not matched to a gene. The CDR3 totals 12 residues.

The chain carries TRBV24-1 and TRBJ2-2, with 12 positions matching TRBD1. CDR3 size: 16 residues. J was trimmed by 5 bases and V by 4 bases; bases with no gene match: 4. Per germline, CDR1 KGHDR and CDR2 SFDVKD. CDR3 DNA: TGTGCCACCAGTGAACCGGGACAGGGGGCAACCGGGGAGCTGTTTTTT. Translating gives CATSEPGQGATGELFF.

The chain links TRBV29-1 to TRBJ1-3; a weak D match, TRBD1 (5 bases). CDR1 is SQVTM and CDR2 is ANQGSEA in the germline V gene. This CDR3 has 13 residues. V was clipped by 3 bases and J by 1 base, with 7 bases between them. The CDR3 sequence is CSVDGGSGNTIYF. The CDR3 coding sequence is TGCAGCGTTGACGGGGGTTCTGGAAACACCATATATTTT.

This clone was counted between two and nine times. V usage is TRBV7-6 and J usage is TRBJ2-5, with 7 bases identical to TRBD2. From germline, CDR1 is SGHVS and CDR2 FNYEAQ. This CDR3 comprises 14 residues. V shed 5 bases and J 4 bases; nucleotides not matched to a gene: 7. CDR3 sequence reads: CASSPSSGRETQYF. CDR3 DNA: TGTGCCAGCAGCCCCTCTAGCGGAAGAGAGACCCAGTACTTC.